One and the same sample provided the 9 T cell receptor beta chains below, sequenced in a study of monozygotic twins with inflammatory bowel disease. For each CDR3 protein, TCRdb gives one entry from its re-call of the 5' RACE reads, without DNA. This sample contains roughly 150,000 distinct CDR3 sequences. Sequenced input: blood. The receptors shown here come from a human donor with ulcerative colitis or Crohn's disease, or a healthy co-twin of an affected twin (not recorded which).

J is TRBJ1-1 and V is TRBV5-1. Germline V lookup: CDR1 SGHRS, CDR2 YFSETQ. The CDR3 consists of 13 residues. This CDR3 is CASSLYDNPEAFF.

The CDR3 reads CASSWGRDQPQHF. The chain recombines TRBV18 with TRBJ1-5; the D call from TCRdb, TRBD1, cannot be confirmed without DNA. This CDR3 has 13 amino acids. Germline V gene data show CDR1 as KGHSH and CDR2 as LQKENI. The full variable domain, in which reference TRBV18 and TRBJ1-5 provide the parts outside the CDR3, is NAGVMQNPRHLVRRRGQEARLRCSPMKGHSHVYWYRQLPEEGLKFMVYLQKENIIDESGMPKERFSAEFPKEGPSILRIQQVVRGDSAAYFCASSWGRDQPQHFGDGTRLSIL.

The CDR3 sequence: CATSRESGAYNEQFF. The V call is TRBV15, the J call TRBJ2-1. Germline V gene sequence: CDR1 LNHNV, CDR2 YYDKDF (reference sequence). CDR3 length: 15 amino acids.

This rearrangement joins TRBV5-5 to TRBJ1-4; TCRdb calls TRBD1, which cannot be checked without DNA. Germline-derived CDR1 and CDR2 are SGHKS and YYEKEE (reference sequence). The CDR3 has 12 amino acids. CDR3: CASQAGNEKLFF.

The J gene is TRBJ2-7, the V gene TRBV10-2. Germline CDR1 reads WSHSY; CDR2 reads SAAADI. The CDR3 runs 13 residues. CDR3 loop: CASSEGLTYEQYF.

This chain uses TRBV6-1 with TRBJ2-5; absent DNA, TCRdb's TRBD2 call cannot be checked. Germline CDR1 and CDR2: MNHNS and SASEGT. The CDR3 extends over 16 amino acids. Here the CDR3 reads CASSPGLAIYQETQYF.

The J gene is TRBJ2-2, the V gene TRBV29-1; the D gene TCRdb calls, TRBD2, cannot be checked with no DNA. The germline V gene encodes CDR1 SQVTM and CDR2 ANQGSEA. This CDR3 is built from 15 residues. The CDR3 sequence: CSVETSGSVTGELFF.

The genes are TRBV7-8 and TRBJ1-1. The germline V gene encodes CDR1 SGHVS and CDR2 FQNEAQ. The CDR3 is 12 amino acids. CDR3 sequence reads: CASSLKGTEAFF.

The chain has TRBV30 and TRBJ2-7; TCRdb lists TRBD1, though no DNA is available to test this call. The CDR3 runs 13 residues. Germline assignment: CDR1 GTSNPN and CDR2 SVGIG (reference sequence). The CDR3 loop is CAWSGQGPYEQYF.